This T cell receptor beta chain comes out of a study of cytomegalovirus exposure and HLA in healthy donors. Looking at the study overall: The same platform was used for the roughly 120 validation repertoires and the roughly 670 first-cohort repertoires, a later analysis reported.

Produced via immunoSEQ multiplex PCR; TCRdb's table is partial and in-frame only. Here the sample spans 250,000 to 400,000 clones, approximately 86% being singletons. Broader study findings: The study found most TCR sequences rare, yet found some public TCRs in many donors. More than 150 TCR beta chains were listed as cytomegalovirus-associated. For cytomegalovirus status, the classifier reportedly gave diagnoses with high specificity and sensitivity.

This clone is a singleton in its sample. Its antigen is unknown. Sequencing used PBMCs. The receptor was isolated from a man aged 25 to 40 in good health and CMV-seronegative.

CDR3 nucleotides: TGTGCCTGGAGACCCCAGACGGGGGGGGGTGAAAAACTGTTTTTT. Protein: CAWRPQTGGGEKLFF. This rearrangement joins TRBV30 to TRBJ1-4, with D tentatively TRBD1 (5 bases). The CDR3 has 15 amino acids. Trimming took 3 bases from V and 7 from J, leaving 18 bases between them. The germline V gene encodes CDR1 GTSNPN and CDR2 SVGIG (reference sequence).